Each of the 23 T cell receptor beta chains below was sequenced from the same sample in a study of spatial heterogeneity in lung cancer. Time point reported: blood at routine non-recurrence follow-up after resection. Using its own MiXCR run on the 5' RACE reads, TCRdb lists one record per CDR3 protein. The sample records around 41,000 distinct CDR3 sequences, around 21% being singletons. The material sequenced was PBMCs, taken at follow-up. These receptors originate from a female donor with early-stage non-small cell lung cancer.

Ten or more counts support this clonotype. The genes are TRBV27 and TRBJ2-7; the match to TRBD1 covers 7 bases. Germline-derived CDR1 and CDR2 are MNHEY and SMNVEV (reference sequence). The J segment lost 1 base and the V segment lost 2 bases, leaving 11 bases of the junction unmatched. This CDR3 is 17 amino acids long. This CDR3 reads CASSLRSFGTASYEQYF. CDR3 nucleotide sequence: TGTGCCAGCAGTTTACGGTCCTTCGGGACAGCATCCTACGAGCAGTACTTC.

CDR3 nucleotides: TGTGCCACCAGTGATAGCTGGACAGATACGCAGTATTTT. Its protein is CATSDSWTDTQYF. V and J are TRBV24-1 and TRBJ2-3; D call uncertain. The CDR3 runs 13 residues. CDR1 KGHDR and CDR2 SFDVKD come from the germline V gene. V dropped 3 bases and J dropped 3 bases, with 6 bases sitting between them.

DNA of the CDR3: TGTGCCATCAGGAATAGGGGGGCGGTAGGGACAGGAGGATACGCGAACACCGGGGAGCTGTTTTTT. This gives the protein CAIRNRGAVGTGGYANTGELFF. The V gene is TRBV10-3, the J gene TRBJ2-2; 8 positions match TRBD1. The germline V gene encodes CDR1 ENHRY and CDR2 SYGVKD. CDR3 length: 22 residues. The V and J ends lost 6 bases and 0 bases, in that order; junction bases with no gene match: 24.

This clonotype was counted ten times or more. The chain is built from TRBV6-6 and TRBJ2-1; D gene ambiguous. The CDR3 runs to 14 residues. V dropped 7 bases and J dropped 1 base, with 11 bases sitting between them. Germline-derived CDR1 and CDR2 are MNHNY and SVGAGI (reference sequence). The CDR3 DNA reads as TGTGCCAGCACCCCGGGTAGTTCCTACAATGAGCAGTTCTTC. This sequence encodes CASTPGSSYNEQFF.

The chain has TRBV6-6 and TRBJ2-5, with D unresolved. CDR3 length equals 12 residues. Germline lookup yields CDR1 MNHNY and CDR2 SVGAGI (reference sequence). Trimming stripped 7 bases from V and 2 bases from J, with 8 bases between. The CDR3 DNA follows: TGTGCCAGCAACGGCCGACAAGAGACCCAGTACTTC. Translating it yields CASNGRQETQYF.

This clonotype was counted a few times. The rearrangement links TRBV5-1 to TRBJ1-1, with no clear D. CDR1 and CDR2 (germline): SGHRS, YFSETQ. Trimming cost V 3 bases and J 2 bases, with 8 bases left between them. This CDR3 has 13 residues. The CDR3, as DNA: TGCGCCAGCAGCTCGGGCCCTAACACTGAAGCTTTCTTT. Translated: CASSSGPNTEAFF.

The chain recombines TRBV12-3 or TRBV12-4 with TRBJ2-5; TRBD2 matches at 9 bases. The V and J ends lost 3 bases and 5 bases, in that order; junction bases with no gene match: 7. The CDR3 runs to 15 residues. The DNA of the CDR3 is TGTGCCAGCAGTTTGCTAGCGGGGCCGCGTGAGACCCAGTACTTC. Its protein product is CASSLLAGPRETQYF.

This clonotype was counted at least ten times. The CDR3 DNA follows: TGTGCCAGTAGTCCTGACAGATACGAGCAGTACTTC. Amino acid sequence: CASSPDRYEQYF. V usage is TRBV19 and J usage is TRBJ2-7, with D maybe TRBD1 (5 bases). The CDR3 spans 12 residues. V lost 5 bases, J lost 4 bases, and 9 bases lay in between. The germline V gene has CDR1 LNHDA and CDR2 SQIVND (reference sequence).

This clonotype was recorded a few times. The chain couples TRBV9 to TRBJ2-3; 12 bases map to TRBD2. The CDR3 extends over 17 amino acids. The V segment lost 0 bases and the J segment 0 bases; nucleotides outside the gene matches: 2. CDR1 and CDR2 from the germline V gene are SGDLS and YYNGEE. The DNA for the CDR3 is TGTGCCAGCAGCGTAGCCGGGACTAGCGGGAGCACAGATACGCAGTATTTT. Encoded protein: CASSVAGTSGSTDTQYF.

The genes are TRBV7-8 and TRBJ2-5; D gene ambiguous. V gave up 5 bases and J gave up 5 bases, with 18 bases separating them. In germline, CDR1 is SGHVS, CDR2 FQNEAQ. The CDR3 extends over 15 amino acids. The CDR3 protein is CASSLAAGLLETQYF. CDR3 nucleotides: TGTGCCAGCAGCCTCGCCGCCGGGTTGCTGGAGACCCAGTACTTC.

This clonotype was seen at least ten times. The CDR3 spells CASSRSRELEQFF. The DNA of the CDR3 is TGTGCCAGTAGTAGGAGCCGGGAGCTAGAGCAGTTCTTC. The chain carries TRBV19 and TRBJ2-1, with D perhaps matching TRBD2 (6 bases). Trimming removed 4 bases from V and 10 bases from J, with 14 bases in between. CDR3 length equals 13 residues. CDR1 and CDR2 (germline): LNHDA, SQIVND (reference sequence).

Many counts were recorded for this clonotype. V gene TRBV6-8 combines with J gene TRBJ1-1; no clear D gene. V lost 10 bases, J lost 6 bases, and 6 bases lay in between. Germline V gives CDR1 MNHGY, CDR2 SAAAGT. This CDR3 has 9 residues. CDR3 loop: CANRAEAFF. The CDR3 DNA follows: TGTGCCAACCGGGCTGAAGCTTTCTTT.

This clonotype occurred once. The chain employs TRBV7-9 and TRBJ1-2; 7 nucleotides agree with TRBD1. V lost 5 bases to trimming and J lost 7 bases; unmatched junction nucleotides: 10. This CDR3 has 14 residues. CDR1 is SEHNR and CDR2 is FQNEAQ in the germline V gene (reference sequence). The CDR3 DNA reads as TGTGCCAGCAGCCCACTCAATGCAGGGGGTGGCTACACCTTC. This codes for CASSPLNAGGGYTF.

This clonotype was seen only a few times. DNA of the CDR3: TGCGCCAGCAGCTTAGTCCCGGGACACCAGAATTCACCCCTCCACTTT. Amino acids: CASSLVPGHQNSPLHF. This rearrangement joins TRBV5-1 to TRBJ1-6; perhaps TRBD1 as D (6 bases). With 2 bases removed from V and 7 bases from J, the gap between germline ends came to 16 bases. CDR3 size: 16 residues. The germline gives CDR1 SGHRS, CDR2 YFSETQ. Combining the CDR3 with reference TRBV5-1 and TRBJ1-6 gives the whole variable domain KAGVTQTPRYLIKTRGQQVTLSCSPISGHRSVSWYQQTPGQGLQFLFEYFSETQRNKGNFPGRFSGRQFSNSRSEMNVSTLELGDSALYLCASSLVPGHQNSPLHFGNGTRLTVT.

This sequence joins TRBV5-1 and TRBJ1-3; maybe TRBD1 (5 bases). The CDR3 runs to 14 residues. The V end lost 0 bases, the J end lost 3 bases, and 7 bases lay between the germline ends. Germline assignment: CDR1 SGHRS and CDR2 YFSETQ. The CDR3 here is CASSLAGYGNTIYF. The CDR3 coding sequence is TGCGCCAGCAGCTTGGCAGGGTATGGAAACACCATATATTTT.

In regard to this clonotype: A much larger clone differs from this one at a single base, so this may be a read error. The genes are TRBV27 and TRBJ1-5, with unresolved D. The germline gives CDR1 MNHEY, CDR2 SMNVEV (reference sequence). The CDR3 spans 15 residues. CDR3 DNA sequence: TGTGCCGGCAGGTGGTCAGGCATTAGCAATCAGCCCCAGCATTTT. Translated, it gives CAGRWSGISNQPQHF.

This clonotype was counted ten times or more. J is TRBJ1-1 and V is TRBV7-9, with D uncertain. The V and J ends lost 1 base and 10 bases respectively, with 7 bases between them. The CDR3 loop spans 11 amino acids. CDR1 is SEHNR, CDR2 FQNEAQ, per germline (reference sequence). CDR3 nucleotides: TGTGCCAGCAGCTTAGGACGGCTAGCTTTCTTT. Its translation: CASSLGRLAFF.

Note on this clonotype: A much larger clone differs by one base, so this may be a read error. This chain uses TRBV9 with TRBJ2-6; D is undetermined. Germline V gene data show CDR1 as SGDLS and CDR2 as YYNGEE. This CDR3 has 17 amino acids. This CDR3 is CTSSPPRRPSGANVLTF. CDR3 in DNA: TGTACCAGCAGCCCCCCGCGACGGCCCTCTGGGGCCAACGTCCTGACTTTC.

The chain uses TRBV7-8 and TRBJ2-1, with no clear D. Germline CDR1 is SGHVS and CDR2 is FQNEAQ. The ends were cut back, 0 bases at V and 6 bases at J, with 3 bases in the middle. The CDR3 runs to 12 residues. The CDR3 nucleotides are TGTGCCAGCAGCTTAGCCTCCAATGAGCAGTTCTTC. Translation: CASSLASNEQFF.

The gene calls are TRBV6-2 or TRBV6-3 and TRBJ1-2; D is unresolved. The germline V and J ends were trimmed by 6 bases and 6 bases, with 5 bases remaining between them. The germline V gene encodes CDR1 MNHEY and CDR2 SVGEGT. The CDR3 consists of 10 residues. CDR3 residues: CASRNNGYTF. CDR3 nucleotides: TGTGCCAGCAGAAATAATGGCTACACCTTC.

This clonotype was detected ten times or more. The gene calls are TRBV6-6 and TRBJ1-1; TRBD1 matches at 9 bases. The CDR3 runs to 14 residues. V was pared by 7 bases and J by 4 bases, with 7 bases of the junction left unmatched. The germline V gene encodes CDR1 MNHNY and CDR2 SVGAGI (reference sequence). CDR3 sequence: CASIGTGSGTEAFF. CDR3 DNA sequence: TGTGCCAGCATTGGGACAGGGTCGGGCACTGAAGCTTTCTTT.

This clonotype has a count of ten or more. The gene calls are TRBV6-5 and TRBJ2-5; 14 nucleotides align to TRBD2. The CDR3 runs to 17 residues. Germline V gene data show CDR1 as MNHEY and CDR2 as SVGAGI. J lost 5 bases, V lost 6 bases, and 11 bases had no gene match. The DNA of the CDR3 is TGTGCCAGCAGCTTCCTCGGGACTAGCGGGAGAGGGGAGACCCAGTACTTC. Translated: CASSFLGTSGRGETQYF.

The table lists this clonotype with a count of one. The chain uses TRBV7-2 and TRBJ2-7; 7 nucleotides align to TRBD1. The CDR3 covers 15 residues. Germline-derived CDR1 and CDR2 are SGHTA and FQGNSA. The junction had 5 bases not matched to a gene; V was cut back by 1 base and J by 2 bases. In DNA form, the CDR3 reads TGTGCCAGCAGCTTAGGAGGGACAGATACCTACGAGCAGTACTTC. Amino acid sequence: CASSLGGTDTYEQYF.